This T cell receptor (beta chain) was documented in a study of T cells in Graves' hyperthyroidism and ophthalmopathy. Study as a whole: Peripheral blood collection took place at initial diagnosis, before any treatment.

Patients showing uncontrolled infection, other autoimmune disease, pregnancy or lactation were ineligible. Source material for PBMCs was less than 12 ml fresh peripheral blood. RNA transcripts were the template for amplifying TCR beta CDR3 regions. Using the HTBI primer set, a first-round RT-PCR was run on the TCR CDR3. TCRdb passed the multiplex PCR reads through MiXCR, listing each CDR3 protein once. Of approximately 570,000 distinct CDR3 sequences detected, just under 20% appear once; the ten largest clones hold 40% to 50%. Turning to this clonotype: Antigen unknown.

The ends were cut back, 3 bases at V and 0 bases at J, with 11 bases in the middle. CDR3 length: 16 residues. Germline lookup yields CDR1 KGHSH and CDR2 LQKENI. The study, taken as a whole, reports: Appearing also in blood were most of the thyroid clonotypes expanded above 0.001.

The rearrangement joins TRBV18 to TRBJ1-4; weak D call: TRBD1 (5 bases). The sample comprised blood. This clonotype was sampled from a man between 35 and 55 years old with Graves' ophthalmopathy. DNA for the CDR3: TGTGCCAGCTCACCCAACGGGGGTGCAACTAATGAAAAACTGTTTTTT. Protein sequence: CASSPNGGATNEKLFF.